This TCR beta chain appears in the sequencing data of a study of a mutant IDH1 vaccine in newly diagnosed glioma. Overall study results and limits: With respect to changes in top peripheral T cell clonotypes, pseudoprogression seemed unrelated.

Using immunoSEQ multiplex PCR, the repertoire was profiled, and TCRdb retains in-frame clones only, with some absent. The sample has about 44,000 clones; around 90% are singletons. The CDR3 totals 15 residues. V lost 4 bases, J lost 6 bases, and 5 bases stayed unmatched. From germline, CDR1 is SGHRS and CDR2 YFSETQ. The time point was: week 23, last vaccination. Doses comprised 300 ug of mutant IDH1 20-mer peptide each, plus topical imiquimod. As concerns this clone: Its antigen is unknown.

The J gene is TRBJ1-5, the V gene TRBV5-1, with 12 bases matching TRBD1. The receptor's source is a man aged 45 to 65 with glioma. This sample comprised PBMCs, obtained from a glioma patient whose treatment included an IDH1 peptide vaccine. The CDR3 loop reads CASSPGQGAPQPQHF. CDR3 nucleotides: TGCGCCAGCAGCCCGGGACAGGGGGCCCCTCAGCCCCAGCATTTT.